The T cell receptor beta chain under discussion was sequenced for a study of Graves' ophthalmopathy and Graves' hyperthyroidism. At the level of the study: Stable hyperthyroidism meant no ophthalmopathy within 18 months of follow-up. Study conclusions and caveats: Most expanded clonotypes from thyroid (those above 0.001 frequency) were also found in blood.

Concerning this clonotype itself: What it binds is not known.

Clinical symptoms and serum thyroxine were used for diagnosis; TRAb, thyroid ultrasound and orbital computed tomography were also relied on. RNA served as the template for amplifying TCR beta CDR3 regions. HTBI-primed first-round RT-PCR preceded second-round multiplex PCR. TCRdb fed the multiplex PCR reads into MiXCR, producing one record per CDR3 protein. The table shows 500,000 to 600,000 distinct CDR3 sequences, with approximately 37% occurring only once. This CDR3 contains 13 residues. CDR1 and CDR2 from the germline V gene are SNHLY and FYNNEI. V gave up 4 bases and J gave up 5 bases, with 12 bases separating them.

Sequenced input: peripheral blood or thyroid tissue (not recorded which). This sequence originates from an adult man with Graves' hyperthyroidism. The chain joins TRBV2 to TRBJ2-7; D call uncertain. CDR3 nucleotide sequence: TGTGCCAGCAGTGGGCGACCGGTGGACGAGCAGTACTTC. Translating gives CASSGRPVDEQYF.